This T cell receptor (beta chain) stems from a study of cytomegalovirus exposure and HLA in healthy donors. Study context: A later analysis reported the 90 to 150 validation repertoires used the same platform as the 550 to 700 first-cohort repertoires.

Measured with immunoSEQ multiplex PCR; TCRdb has only the in-frame clones, and not every one. This sample carries hundreds of thousands of clones, over 75% of them seen once, and the ten largest clones take 1.5% to 2.5%. This CDR3 has 16 residues. Germline CDR1 and CDR2: SGHRS and YFSETQ. With 0 bases removed from V and 4 bases from J, the gap between germline ends came to 11 bases. This receptor was taken from a young woman in good health and CMV-seropositive. The chain joins TRBV5-1 to TRBJ2-6, with a possible D match to TRBD1 (5 bases). Sequenced sample: PBMCs. CDR3 bases: TGCGCCAGCAGCTTGGCCTCTGGGGCCGGGGCCAACGTCCTGACTTTC. Protein product: CASSLASGAGANVLTF.